Given below is one T cell receptor (beta chain) in context. The record originates from a study of T cell changes during pregnancy in multiple sclerosis. Sequencing was performed with immunoSEQ multiplex PCR; in TCRdb, only in-frame clones are kept and a portion is missing. The table lists about 68,000 clones, about 90% of them singletons, with around 1.3% in the top ten. The clonotype was recovered from a female donor in good health, enrolled as a control in a pregnancy study. The sequences come from peripheral blood, collected in the second trimester of pregnancy.

Here the CDR3 reads CASPSARDQSTDTQYF. Here the CDR3 DNA reads TGTGCCAGCCCCTCCGCCCGGGATCAATCCACAGATACGCAGTATTTT. V usage is TRBV28 and J usage is TRBJ2-3, with D perhaps TRBD2 (5 bases). Germline V CDR1 and CDR2: MDHEN, SYDVKM. Trimming left V 8 bases short and J 2 bases short, with 20 bases between. CDR3 length equals 16 residues.